At least ten counts were recorded for the clone carrying this T cell receptor beta chain. V lost 2 bases, J lost 0 bases, and 14 bases lay in between. The CDR3 loop spans 17 amino acids. This record belongs to a study of neurological immune-mediated disorders. TCRdb re-derived calls from the 5' RACE reads in MiXCR, one entry per CDR3 protein. Of 35,000 to 40,000 distinct CDR3 sequences listed, 6% to 8.5% are singletons. Sequencing was carried out using PBMCs. The TCR was taken from a middle-aged woman in good health. The V call is TRBV12-3 or TRBV12-4, the J call TRBJ1-3, with TRBD1 as a possible D gene (5 bases). In DNA, the CDR3 is TGTGCCAGCAGTTTATGGACCCTGACAGACTCTGGAAACACCATATATTTT. Protein product: CASSLWTLTDSGNTIYF.